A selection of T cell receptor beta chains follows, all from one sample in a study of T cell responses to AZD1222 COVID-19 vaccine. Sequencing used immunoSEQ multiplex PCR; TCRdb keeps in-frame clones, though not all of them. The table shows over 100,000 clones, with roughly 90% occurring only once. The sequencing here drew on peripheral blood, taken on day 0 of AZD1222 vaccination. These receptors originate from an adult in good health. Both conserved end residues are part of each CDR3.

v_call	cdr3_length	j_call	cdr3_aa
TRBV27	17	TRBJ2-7	CASSLLLPTGGSYEQYF
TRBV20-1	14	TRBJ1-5	CSASPGDSNQPQHF
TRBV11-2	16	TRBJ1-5	CASSLGGYSNNQPQHF
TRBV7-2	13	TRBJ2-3	CASSLAGEDTQYF
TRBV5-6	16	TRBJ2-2	CASSSLGGGNTGELFF
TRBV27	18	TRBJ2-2	CASSFLAGGSMNTGELFF
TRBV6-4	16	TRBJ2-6	CASSERGISGANVLTF
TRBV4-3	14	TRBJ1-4	CASSRTVTNEKLFF
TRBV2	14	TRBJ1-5	CASSSGGRDQPQHF
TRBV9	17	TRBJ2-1	CASSVGIAGGRHNEQFF
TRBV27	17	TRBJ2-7	CASSFIGIGRDENEQYF
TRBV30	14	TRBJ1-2	CAWSGGTVSNGYTF
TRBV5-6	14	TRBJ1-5	CASSLAEENQPQHF
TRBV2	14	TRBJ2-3	CASSRQGSTDTQYF
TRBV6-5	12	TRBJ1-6	CASIGYSSPLHF
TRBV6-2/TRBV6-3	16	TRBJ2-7	CASSYSIDSSPYEQYF
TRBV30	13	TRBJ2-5	CAWTETEGETQYF
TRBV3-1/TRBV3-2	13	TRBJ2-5	CASSPTSPETQYF
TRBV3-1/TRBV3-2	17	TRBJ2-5	CASSLISGLAIQETQYF
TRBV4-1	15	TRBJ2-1	CASSQEPGGGNEQFF
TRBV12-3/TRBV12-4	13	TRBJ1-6	CASSFKYRSPLHF
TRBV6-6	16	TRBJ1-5	CASSYGGSSSNQPQHF
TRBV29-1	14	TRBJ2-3	CSVVLRGRTDTQYF
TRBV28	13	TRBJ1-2	CASSLTQGNGYTF